Listed below are T cell receptor beta chains from one sample, sequenced in a study of cytomegalovirus exposure and HLA in healthy donors. TCRdb's table, derived via immunoSEQ multiplex PCR, lists solely in-frame clones and lacks some. This table holds approximately 140,000 clones, around 72% found once. Source material: PBMCs. The receptors were sampled from a woman aged 40 to 49 in good health and CMV-seronegative. The CDR3 runs from the conserved cysteine through the conserved F or W. The order of the fields is V gene, CDR3 protein.

v_call: TRBV19
cdr3_aa: CASSIGPARSRNQPQHF

v_call: TRBV7-9
cdr3_aa: CASSLEAGREAFF

v_call: TRBV7-9
cdr3_aa: CASGKIMDRHNSPLHF

v_call: TRBV6-5
cdr3_aa: CASSPRQGGNQPQHF

v_call: TRBV5-1
cdr3_aa: CASSLEGRAVLNSPLHF

v_call: TRBV5-4
cdr3_aa: CAARVAGGNEQFF

v_call: TRBV15
cdr3_aa: CATSSGVGRFYEQYF

v_call: TRBV27
cdr3_aa: CASSFHGGSEAFF

v_call: TRBV6-1
cdr3_aa: CASSELWGGLTGELFF

v_call: TRBV27
cdr3_aa: CASSLGFGGKLFF

v_call: TRBV5-1
cdr3_aa: CASSLDNLEGGELFF

v_call: TRBV10-3
cdr3_aa: CAISVNSFGGPSTDTQYF

v_call: TRBV7-2
cdr3_aa: CASSISSGGYQPQHF

v_call: TRBV2
cdr3_aa: CASRDRGLETQYF

v_call: TRBV9
cdr3_aa: CASSARGQGVPSGNTIYF

v_call: TRBV4-1
cdr3_aa: CASSQVGTASYEQYF

v_call: TRBV10-3
cdr3_aa: CAISEPSGGSQETQYF

v_call: TRBV10-3
cdr3_aa: CAISGQGEDYGYTF

v_call: TRBV27
cdr3_aa: CASSLAGGLYNEQFF

v_call: TRBV6-1
cdr3_aa: CASNGGGRGNEQFF

v_call: TRBV6-6
cdr3_aa: CASSNPNWSNQPQHF

v_call: TRBV6-5
cdr3_aa: CASSTPGGKETQYF

v_call: TRBV2
cdr3_aa: CASKVGRVGNTEAFF

v_call: TRBV5-1
cdr3_aa: CASSLAQGNTEAFF

v_call: TRBV15
cdr3_aa: CATSRDRGTNNEQFF

v_call: TRBV7-9
cdr3_aa: CASSSVRGLSF

v_call: TRBV6-1
cdr3_aa: CASSDATGSYGYTF

v_call: TRBV2
cdr3_aa: CASRYPLTGSEDTQYF

v_call: TRBV5-8
cdr3_aa: CASSLVRVASTDTQYF

v_call: TRBV27
cdr3_aa: CASSLGKQNRVLMNTEAFF

v_call: TRBV6-1
cdr3_aa: CASSELDRIYGYTF